Below are 8 T cell receptor beta chains sequenced from a single sample in a study of tissue T cells after allogeneic stem cell transplantation. The table came from immunoSEQ multiplex PCR; TCRdb's copy has only in-frame clones and leaves some out. The sample shows about 42,000 clones, more than 90% of them seen only once. The sample was blood, taken before transplantation. These receptors originate from a woman aged 35 to 70 who later had graft-versus-host disease after an allogeneic stem cell transplant.

The chain combines TRBV9 with TRBJ2-7, with D hard to call. Trimming pared 0 bases from V and 6 bases from J, leaving 10 bases between. This CDR3 has 13 amino acids. Germline V gives CDR1 SGDLS, CDR2 YYNGEE. The CDR3 nucleotides are TGTGCCAGCAGCGTAGAGAGGCAGACCGAGCAGTACTTC. Its protein product is CASSVERQTEQYF.

The V call is TRBV4-3, the J call TRBJ2-1; D possibly corresponds to TRBD2 (5 bases). CDR1 is LGHNA and CDR2 is YSLEER in the germline V gene. The CDR3 is 16 amino acids. V was pared by 0 bases and J by 6 bases, with 15 bases between. The CDR3, as DNA: TGCGCCAGCAGCCAAGATTGGCTAGCAACTAGCAATGAGCAGTTCTTC. It codes for CASSQDWLATSNEQFF.

This clone showed up just once. The identical CDR3 is also encoded by other nucleotide sequences in the sample. The V gene is TRBV4-3, the J gene TRBJ2-3; D call uncertain. V gave up 0 bases and J gave up 0 bases, with 7 bases separating them. CDR3 size: 15 residues. Per the germline V gene, CDR1 is LGHNA and CDR2 is YSLEER. CDR3 coding DNA: TGCGCCAGCAGCCAAGATGTCGGCAGCACAGATACGCAGTATTTT. Its protein is CASSQDVGSTDTQYF.

This sequence joins TRBV28 and TRBJ1-4; D might be TRBD1 (6 bases). V lost 3 bases and J lost 8, with 16 bases in between. The CDR3 is 15 amino acids. Germline CDR1 is MDHEN and CDR2 is SYDVKM. The CDR3 DNA sequence: TGTGCCAGCAGTTTTATAGCGGGGGCGAGGGAAAAACTGTTTTTT. Translating gives CASSFIAGAREKLFF. The variable domain in full, with the rest retrieved from reference TRBV28 and TRBJ1-4, is DVKVTQSSRYLVKRTGEKVFLECVQDMDHENMFWYRQDPGLGLRLIYFSYDVKMKEKGDIPEGYSVSREKKERFSLILESASTNQTSMYLCASSFIAGAREKLFFGSGTQLSVL.

The chain recombines TRBV6-5 with TRBJ1-1; no clear D. The V end was cut by 8 bases, the J end by 1 base, with 11 bases between. CDR1 is MNHEY and CDR2 is SVGAGI in the germline V gene. CDR3 length: 13 amino acids. CDR3 residues: CASAEAGNTEAFF. DNA of the CDR3: TGTGCCAGCGCTGAGGCGGGGAACACTGAAGCTTTCTTT.

The chain uses TRBV28 and TRBJ2-7; D is uncertain. The germline V gene encodes CDR1 MDHEN and CDR2 SYDVKM. V gave up 4 bases and J gave up 1 base, with 11 bases separating them. The length of the CDR3 is 14 residues. In nucleotides, the CDR3 is TGTGCCAGCAGTTATCCCCGGGCTTCCTACGAGCAGTACTTC. Its protein is CASSYPRASYEQYF.

The rearrangement links TRBV9 to TRBJ2-1, with D perhaps TRBD2 (5 bases). CDR3 length: 16 amino acids. V lost 3 bases and J 0 bases, leaving 13 bases between the germline ends. Germline V CDR1 and CDR2: SGDLS, YYNGEE. CDR3 nucleotides: TGTGCCAGCAGCGCGGCTAGCCCCGGCTCCTACAATGAGCAGTTCTTC. Amino acid sequence: CASSAASPGSYNEQFF.

This chain links TRBV5-1 with TRBJ2-7; D is tentatively TRBD1 or TRBD2 (7 bases each). The CDR3 sequence is 16 residues long. Germline CDR1 reads SGHRS; CDR2 reads YFSETQ. Trimming removed 4 bases from V and 4 bases from J, with 21 bases in between. In DNA, the CDR3 is TGCGCCAGCAGCCTGTTGAGGCCAGGGGGGGATTACGAGCAGTACTTC. This sequence encodes CASSLLRPGGDYEQYF.